Below are 17 T cell receptor beta chains sequenced from a single sample in a study of T cells after yellow fever vaccination (dated by TCRdb to about 2019). The sample's treatment or condition label, decoded: live attenuated yellow fever vaccine strain. The library was produced with 5' RACE. This sample was sequenced with an Illumina HiSeq 2500. TCRdb's own reprocessing of the public reads used fastp at Q25 and MiXCR and kept productive beta chains. Here each entry gathers all rows of one CDR3 protein and keeps the most common genes and DNA. The sample table contains a few hundred thousand distinct CDR3 sequences; only one count was recorded for 6.9% of them. The ten largest account for roughly 0.9% of the sample. The sequencing used CD4+ T cells sorted from PBMCs, collected 15 days after the yellow fever booster vaccination. These receptors were taken from a man under 40 who received the YFV17D yellow fever vaccine.

This clonotype was seen many times. The rearrangement links TRBV29-1 to TRBJ2-1; perhaps TRBD2 as D (5 bases). V was pared by 7 bases and J by 9 bases, with 19 bases between. Germline lookup yields CDR1 SQVTM and CDR2 ANQGSEA. The CDR3 is made up of 13 amino acids. CDR3 nucleotide sequence: TGCAGCGCCCAGATGAGCCGGGAAGGTGAGCAGTTCTTC. Amino acid sequence: CSAQMSREGEQFF.

The table lists this clonotype with many counts. V gene TRBV7-2 combines with J gene TRBJ2-1, with 8 bases fitting TRBD2. Germline values: CDR1 SGHTA, CDR2 FQGNSA. V dropped 1 base and J dropped 8; count of bases not matched to a gene: 4. This CDR3 has 14 amino acids. In nucleotides, the CDR3 is TGTGCCAGCAGCTTAGAGCGGGAGCGGCATGAGCAGTTCTTC. It translates to CASSLERERHEQFF.

At least ten counts were recorded for this clonotype. The V gene is TRBV29-1, the J gene TRBJ2-3, with D hard to call. V was clipped by 3 bases and J by 0 bases, with 7 bases between them. The germline CDR1 and CDR2 sequences are SQVTM and ANQGSEA. CDR3 length: 13 amino acids. DNA of the CDR3: TGCAGCGTTGATACGGGCAGCACAGATACGCAGTATTTT. Protein: CSVDTGSTDTQYF.

The sample holds a few counts of this clonotype. The chain carries TRBV20-1 and TRBJ1-1; D uncertain. CDR1 and CDR2 from the germline V gene are DFQATT and SNEGSKA (reference sequence). The CDR3 loop spans 14 amino acids. The V gene lost 3 bases and the J gene lost 5 bases, with 16 bases spanning the gap. CDR3 in amino acids: CSARMASGGTEAFF. The CDR3 nucleotides read TGCAGTGCTAGGATGGCTTCTGGAGGGACTGAAGCTTTCTTT.

There are a few counts of this clonotype. This rearrangement joins TRBV7-9 to TRBJ2-3; no clear D. CDR3 length: 14 residues. V gave up 3 bases and J gave up 2 bases, with 9 bases separating them. Germline CDR1 SEHNR, CDR2 FQNEAQ (reference sequence). CDR3 protein: CASSFNGYTDTQYF. Here the CDR3 DNA reads TGTGCCAGCAGCTTCAACGGCTACACAGATACGCAGTATTTT.

The V gene is TRBV28, the J gene TRBJ2-6, with a tentative D call TRBD1 (6 bases). The CDR3 is 15 amino acids. Trimming stripped 7 bases from V and 2 bases from J, with 12 bases between. Germline V gives CDR1 MDHEN, CDR2 SYDVKM. CDR3 nucleotide sequence: TGTGCCAGCAAAGAACAGGGCGCTGGGGCCAACGTCCTGACTTTC. Protein sequence: CASKEQGAGANVLTF. The variable domain in full, completed from reference TRBV28 and TRBJ2-6, reads DVKVTQSSRYLVKRTGEKVFLECVQDMDHENMFWYRQDPGLGLRLIYFSYDVKMKEKGDIPEGYSVSREKKERFSLILESASTNQTSMYLCASKEQGAGANVLTFGAGSRLTVL.

V gene TRBV5-5 combines with J gene TRBJ1-1; D is undetermined. Looked up from germline, CDR1 is SGHKS and CDR2 is YYEKEE (reference sequence). V lost 4 bases to trimming and J lost 1 base, with 17 bases between them. The CDR3 consists of 16 residues. The CDR3 sequence is CASSPPLSGWNTEAFF. Here the CDR3 DNA reads TGTGCCAGCAGCCCTCCCCTGTCCGGTTGGAACACTGAAGCTTTCTTT.

V gene TRBV19 combines with J gene TRBJ1-1, with D perhaps matching TRBD1 (6 bases). There are 13 residues in the CDR3. The V and J ends lost 7 bases and 6 bases respectively, with 15 bases between them. Germline lookup yields CDR1 LNHDA and CDR2 SQIVND (reference sequence). The chain's CDR3 is CASTIGQFAEAFF. The CDR3 region has the DNA TGTGCCAGTACCATCGGACAGTTCGCTGAAGCTTTCTTT.

This clonotype occurred many times. The chain uses TRBV6-1 and TRBJ2-5, with TRBD2 as a possible D gene (6 bases). Looked up from germline, CDR1 is MNHNS and CDR2 is SASEGT. The ends were cut back, 10 bases at V and 9 bases at J, with 24 bases in the middle. The CDR3 has 14 amino acids. The CDR3 here is CATQDRSRGGAQYF. DNA for the CDR3: TGTGCCACCCAAGACCGGTCCCGCGGAGGGGCCCAGTACTTC.

The CDR3 protein is CSVEWGGSSYEQYF. CDR3 DNA sequence: TGCAGCGTTGAATGGGGCGGGAGCTCCTACGAGCAGTACTTC. The V gene is TRBV29-1, the J gene TRBJ2-7; the match to TRBD2 covers 7 bases. In germline, CDR1 is SQVTM, CDR2 ANQGSEA. V gave up 2 bases and J gave up 0 bases; unmatched junction bases: 4. CDR3 length equals 14 residues.

CDR3: CAASPHLTDTQYF. The DNA for the CDR3 is TGTGCCGCCAGCCCCCATCTCACAGATACGCAGTATTTT. The rearrangement uses TRBV7-2 and TRBJ2-3; D gene unclear. Germline V gene sequence: CDR1 SGHTA, CDR2 FQGNSA. V was pared by 11 bases and J by 2 bases, with 14 bases between. The CDR3 contains 13 residues.

This chain connects TRBV7-2 to TRBJ2-2, with D possibly matching TRBD1 (5 bases). V lost 0 bases and J lost 6, with 5 bases in between. The CDR3 covers 13 residues. Germline CDR1 is SGHTA and CDR2 is FQGNSA. CDR3 DNA sequence: TGTGCCAGCAGCTTAGCCAGGGCCGGGGAGCTGTTTTTT. This encodes CASSLARAGELFF. Combining the CDR3 with reference TRBV7-2 and TRBJ2-2 gives the whole variable domain GAGVSQSPSNKVTEKGKDVELRCDPISGHTALYWYRQSLGQGLEFLIYFQGNSAPDKSGLPSDRFSAERTGGSVSTLTIQRTQQEDSAVYLCASSLARAGELFFGEGSRLTVL.

As to this clonotype: This may come from a read error, since a much larger clone is one base off. This chain joins TRBV7-3 and TRBJ2-2; 8 bases line up with TRBD2. CDR3 length: 18 amino acids. The V gene's germline CDR1 is SGHTA and CDR2 FQGTGA. After removal of 0 bases from V and 0 bases from J, the junction contained 6 bases not matched to a gene. The CDR3 sequence is CASSLTWSGSANTGELFF. The CDR3 nucleotides are TGTGCCAGCAGCTTAACGTGGAGCGGGAGCGCGAACACCGGGGAGCTGTTTTTT.

This chain connects TRBV20-1 to TRBJ1-2, with a possible D match to TRBD1 (6 bases). V was clipped by 2 bases and J by 6 bases, with 13 bases between them. The CDR3 spans 13 residues. In germline, CDR1 is DFQATT, CDR2 SNEGSKA (reference sequence). The chain's CDR3 is CSARQYTGNGYTF. CDR3 in DNA: TGCAGTGCTAGACAATACACAGGGAATGGCTACACCTTC.

The chain links TRBV20-1 to TRBJ1-2; TRBD1 agrees at 9 bases. CDR1 is DFQATT, CDR2 SNEGSKA, per germline (reference sequence). The CDR3 has 13 residues. Trimming took 3 bases from V and 6 from J; bases not matched to a gene: 5. CDR3 in DNA: TGCAGTGCTAGTACCTGGACAGGGGATGGCTACACCTTC. Protein: CSASTWTGDGYTF.

In its sample, this clonotype was seen many times. J is TRBJ2-7 and V is TRBV7-6; no reliable D call. The CDR3 covers 15 residues. The V and J ends lost 4 bases and 5 bases respectively, with 18 bases between them. Germline V CDR1 and CDR2: SGHVS, FNYEAQ. This CDR3 is CASSSLPELRHEQYF. CDR3 bases: TGTGCCAGCAGCTCCCTACCCGAGCTCAGGCACGAGCAGTACTTC.

This clonotype was detected ten times or more. V and J are TRBV20-1 and TRBJ2-7, with 8 nucleotides matching TRBD1. CDR3 length equals 12 residues. V shed 4 bases and J 6 bases; nucleotides not matched to a gene: 5. The germline gives CDR1 DFQATT, CDR2 SNEGSKA (reference sequence). The CDR3: CSATPDRVEQYF. In DNA form, the CDR3 reads TGCAGTGCTACACCGGACAGGGTCGAGCAGTACTTC.